The subject of this entry is one T cell receptor (beta chain). This entry belongs to a study of cytomegalovirus exposure and HLA in healthy donors. This CDR3 is 14 amino acids long. V lost 0 bases and J 1 base, leaving 8 bases between the germline ends. From germline, CDR1 is SGHRS and CDR2 YFSETQ. 60 Vbeta and 13 Jbeta primers were used in PCR. Sequencing used immunoSEQ multiplex PCR; TCRdb keeps in-frame clones, though not all of them. This table holds 150,000 to 200,000 clones, roughly three quarters found once. The source material was PBMCs. The origin of this receptor is a woman in her 50s in good health and CMV-seronegative. This chain uses TRBV5-1 with TRBJ2-7; tentative D call: TRBD1 (5 bases). CDR3 residues: CASSLEQASYEQYF. The CDR3 nucleotides are TGCGCCAGCAGCTTGGAACAGGCGTCCTACGAGCAGTACTTC.